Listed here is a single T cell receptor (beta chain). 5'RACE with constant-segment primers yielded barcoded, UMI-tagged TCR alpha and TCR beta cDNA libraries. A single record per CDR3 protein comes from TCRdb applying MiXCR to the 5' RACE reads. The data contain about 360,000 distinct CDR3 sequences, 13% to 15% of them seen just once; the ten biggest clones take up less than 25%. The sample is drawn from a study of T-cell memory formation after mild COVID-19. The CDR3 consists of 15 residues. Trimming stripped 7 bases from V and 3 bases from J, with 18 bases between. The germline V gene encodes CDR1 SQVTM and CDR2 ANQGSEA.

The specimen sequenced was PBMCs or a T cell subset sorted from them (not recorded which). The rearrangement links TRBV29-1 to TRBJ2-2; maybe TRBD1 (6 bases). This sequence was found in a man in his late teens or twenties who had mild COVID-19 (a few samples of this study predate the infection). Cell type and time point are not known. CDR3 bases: TGCAGCGCAGGGGCCCACACTGGGGACACCGGGGAGCTGTTTTTT. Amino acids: CSAGAHTGDTGELFF.